Sequencing of this T cell receptor (beta chain) was carried out in a study of blood T cell repertoires in COVID-19. Looking at the study overall: Researchers got acute and convalescent COVID-19 samples from the United States, Italy and Spain. Sources were T cells, B-cell-depleted T cells, or PBMCs; the material itself was cDNA or gDNA.

Trimming removed 2 bases from V and 0 bases from J, with 13 bases in between. Germline CDR1 KGHDR, CDR2 SFDVKD. The CDR3 consists of 16 residues. Per the authors' pipeline: How many nucleated cells were present was estimated from reference gene primer amplification. Using immunoSEQ multiplex PCR, the repertoire was profiled, and TCRdb retains in-frame clones only, with some absent. V, J and clone size are taken as reported in that table, and D and trimming were inferred from the DNA itself. In the table there are nearly 80,000 clones, roughly 80% of which are singletons. In this sample, this clone turned up many times.

V usage is TRBV24-1 and J usage is TRBJ2-7, with D tentatively TRBD2 (7 bases). The sample taken for sequencing was peripheral blood. This sequence originates from a woman in her 70s with acute or convalescent COVID-19. CDR3 bases: TGTGCCACCAGTGATTCAATTCGGGGGGCCTCCTACGAGCAGTACTTC. Its protein product is CATSDSIRGASYEQYF.